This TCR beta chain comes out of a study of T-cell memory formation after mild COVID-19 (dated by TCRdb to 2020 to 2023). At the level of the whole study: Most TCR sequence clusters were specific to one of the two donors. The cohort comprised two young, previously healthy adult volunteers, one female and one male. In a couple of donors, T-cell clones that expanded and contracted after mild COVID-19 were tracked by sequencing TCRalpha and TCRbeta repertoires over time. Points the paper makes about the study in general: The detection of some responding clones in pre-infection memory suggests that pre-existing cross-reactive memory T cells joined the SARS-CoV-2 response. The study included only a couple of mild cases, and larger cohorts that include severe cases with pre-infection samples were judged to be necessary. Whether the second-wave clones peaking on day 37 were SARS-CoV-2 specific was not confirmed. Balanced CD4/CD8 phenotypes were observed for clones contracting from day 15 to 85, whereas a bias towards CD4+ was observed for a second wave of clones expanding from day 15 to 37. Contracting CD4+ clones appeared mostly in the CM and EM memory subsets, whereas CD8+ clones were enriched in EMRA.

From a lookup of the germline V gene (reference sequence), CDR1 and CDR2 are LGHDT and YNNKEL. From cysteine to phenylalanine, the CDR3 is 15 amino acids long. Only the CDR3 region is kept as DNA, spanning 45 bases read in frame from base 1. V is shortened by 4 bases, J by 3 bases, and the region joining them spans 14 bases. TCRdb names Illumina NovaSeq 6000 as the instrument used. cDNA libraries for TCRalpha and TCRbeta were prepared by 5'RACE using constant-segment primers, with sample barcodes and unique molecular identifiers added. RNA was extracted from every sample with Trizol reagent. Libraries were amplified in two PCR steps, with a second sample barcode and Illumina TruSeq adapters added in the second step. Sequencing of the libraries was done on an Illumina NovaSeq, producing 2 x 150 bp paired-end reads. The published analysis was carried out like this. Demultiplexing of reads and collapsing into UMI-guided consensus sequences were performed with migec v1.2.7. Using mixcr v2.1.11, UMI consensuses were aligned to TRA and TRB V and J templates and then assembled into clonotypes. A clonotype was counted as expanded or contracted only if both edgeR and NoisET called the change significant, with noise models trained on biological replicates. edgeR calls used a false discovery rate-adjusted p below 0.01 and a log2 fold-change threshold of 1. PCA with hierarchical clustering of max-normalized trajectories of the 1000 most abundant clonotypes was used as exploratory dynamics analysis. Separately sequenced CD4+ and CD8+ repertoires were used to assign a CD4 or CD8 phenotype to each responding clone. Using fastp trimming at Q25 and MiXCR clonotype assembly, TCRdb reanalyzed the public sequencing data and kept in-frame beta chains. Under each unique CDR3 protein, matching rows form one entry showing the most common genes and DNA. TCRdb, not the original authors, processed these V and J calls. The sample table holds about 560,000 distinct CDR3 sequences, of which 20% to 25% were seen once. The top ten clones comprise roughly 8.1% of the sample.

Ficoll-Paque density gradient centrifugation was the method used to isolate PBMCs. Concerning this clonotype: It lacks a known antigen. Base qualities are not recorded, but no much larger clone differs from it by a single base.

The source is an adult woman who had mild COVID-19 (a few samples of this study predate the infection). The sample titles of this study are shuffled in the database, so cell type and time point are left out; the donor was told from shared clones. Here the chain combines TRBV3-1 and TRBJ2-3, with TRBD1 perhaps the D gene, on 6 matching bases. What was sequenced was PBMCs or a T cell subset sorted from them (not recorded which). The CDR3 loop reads CASSPSPGVTDTQYF. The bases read TGTGCCAGCAGCCCCTCACCAGGGGTTACAGATACGCAGTATTTT.